What follows are 10 T cell receptor beta chains derived from one specimen sequenced in a study of OX40 agonist ivuxolimab in advanced cancers. This table comes from immunoSEQ multiplex PCR, and its TCRdb copy is limited to in-frame clones, with some not included. The table lists approximately 73,000 clones, approximately 90% of them singletons. Here the sequenced sample was CD4+ or CD8+ T cells sorted from blood, taken in a trial of the OX40 agonist ivuxolimab. These receptor sequences come from an adult with an advanced solid tumor such as melanoma, head and neck, liver or kidney cancer.

CDR3 sequence reads: CASSYRRSNQPQHF. The CDR3 coding sequence is TGTGCCAGCAGTTACAGGAGGAGCAATCAGCCCCAGCATTTT. The rearrangement uses TRBV6-6 and TRBJ1-5; D gene unclear. Looked up from germline, CDR1 is MNHNY and CDR2 is SVGAGI (reference sequence). This CDR3 has 14 residues. The V gene lost 2 bases and the J gene lost 1 base, with 6 bases spanning the gap.

In this sample, this clone turned up once. The chain has TRBV30 and TRBJ1-1; TRBD1 is a possible D gene (6 bases). From germline, CDR1 is GTSNPN and CDR2 SVGIG (reference sequence). V lost 1 base and J lost 1, with 10 bases in between. The CDR3 spans 14 residues. The CDR3 region has the DNA TGTGCCTGGAGTGACAGGGCGGGGAACACTGAAGCTTTCTTT. It specifies CAWSDRAGNTEAFF.

The chain is built from TRBV6-5 and TRBJ2-7, with D hard to call. This CDR3 is built from 13 residues. Between the trimmed V and J ends, which lost 6 bases and 6 bases, there was a span of 15 bases. Per germline, CDR1 MNHEY and CDR2 SVGAGI. CDR3 protein: CASSHPGSIEQYF. The DNA of the CDR3 is TGTGCCAGCAGCCACCCAGGCTCGATCGAGCAGTACTTC.

The J gene is TRBJ2-7, the V gene TRBV14, with D tentatively TRBD2 (5 bases). The V end was cut by 8 bases, the J end by 3 bases, with 14 bases between. The CDR3 contains 13 residues. Per the germline V gene, CDR1 is SGHDN and CDR2 is FVKESK. CDR3: CASGDTEGYEQYF. The CDR3 DNA sequence: TGTGCCAGCGGCGATACAGAGGGCTACGAGCAGTACTTC.

J is TRBJ1-4 and V is TRBV6-5; D is unclear. This CDR3 region has 15 residues. V was shortened by 6 bases and J by 7 bases, with 18 bases between the two germline ends. Germline V lookup: CDR1 MNHEY, CDR2 SVGAGI. The CDR3 reads CASSPKAPRAEKLFF. In DNA, the CDR3 is TGTGCCAGCAGCCCTAAGGCCCCTCGGGCTGAAAAACTGTTTTTT.

In this sample, this clone turned up once. The chain has TRBV7-3 and TRBJ2-5; a weak D match, TRBD2 (6 bases). Looked up from germline, CDR1 is SGHTA and CDR2 is FQGTGA. The CDR3 has 13 residues. Deletions cut 2 bases from V and 5 bases from J, with 9 bases between. Written as DNA, the CDR3 is TGTGCCAGCAGCTTAGAGGGGAGGGAGACCCAGTACTTC. The encoded protein is CASSLEGRETQYF.

This rearrangement joins TRBV5-4 to TRBJ2-7, with 7 nucleotides matching TRBD2. From germline, CDR1 is SGHNT and CDR2 YYREEE (reference sequence). The CDR3 consists of 13 residues. J gave up 5 bases and V 4 bases, and 6 bases lay outside the gene matches. The CDR3: CASSTGTNNEQYF. The CDR3 DNA reads as TGTGCCAGCAGCACCGGGACTAACAACGAGCAGTACTTC.

This clone has only one observation. The genes are TRBV7-2 and TRBJ2-1, with 16 bases identical to TRBD2. The J segment lost 9 bases and the V segment lost 6 bases, leaving 5 bases of the junction unmatched. Germline V gives CDR1 SGHTA, CDR2 FQGNSA. The CDR3 has 15 residues. As DNA, the CDR3 is TGTGCCAGCAGGCCCGGGACTAGCGGGAGGGCTGAGCAGTTCTTC. Encoded protein: CASRPGTSGRAEQFF.

The chain uses TRBV5-4 and TRBJ2-7, with 8 bases lining up with TRBD2. Looked up from germline, CDR1 is SGHNT and CDR2 is YYREEE (reference sequence). V lost 4 bases and J lost 3; bases outside the gene matches: 9. The CDR3 covers 15 residues. DNA for the CDR3: TGTGCCAGCAGCCCGGGGGGGACTACACTCTACGAGCAGTACTTC. This codes for CASSPGGTTLYEQYF.

The CDR3 DNA follows: TGTGCCAGCAGCCGAGGGGAGCGCAATCAGCCCCAGCATTTT. Encoded protein: CASSRGERNQPQHF. The genes are TRBV16 and TRBJ1-5; maybe TRBD1 (5 bases). This CDR3 contains 14 residues. Germline V gene sequence: CDR1 KGHSY, CDR2 FQNENV. With 4 bases removed from V and 2 bases from J, the gap between germline ends came to 9 bases.